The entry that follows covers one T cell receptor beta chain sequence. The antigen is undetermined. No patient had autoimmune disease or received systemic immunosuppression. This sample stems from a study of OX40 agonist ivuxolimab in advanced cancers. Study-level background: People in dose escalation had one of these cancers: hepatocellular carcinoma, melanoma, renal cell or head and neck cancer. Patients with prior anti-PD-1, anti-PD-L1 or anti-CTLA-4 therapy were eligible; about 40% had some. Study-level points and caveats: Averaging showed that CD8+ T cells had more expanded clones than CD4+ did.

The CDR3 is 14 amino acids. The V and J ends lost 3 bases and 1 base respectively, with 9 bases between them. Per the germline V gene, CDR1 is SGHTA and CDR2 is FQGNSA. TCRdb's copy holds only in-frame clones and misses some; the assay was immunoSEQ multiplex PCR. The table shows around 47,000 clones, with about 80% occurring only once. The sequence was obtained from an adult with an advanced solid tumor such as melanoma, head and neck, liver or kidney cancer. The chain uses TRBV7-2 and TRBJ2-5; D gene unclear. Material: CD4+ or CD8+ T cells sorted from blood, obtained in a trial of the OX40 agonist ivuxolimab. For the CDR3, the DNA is TGTGCCAGCAGCTTTCAGAGACTCCAAGAGACCCAGTACTTC. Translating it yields CASSFQRLQETQYF.